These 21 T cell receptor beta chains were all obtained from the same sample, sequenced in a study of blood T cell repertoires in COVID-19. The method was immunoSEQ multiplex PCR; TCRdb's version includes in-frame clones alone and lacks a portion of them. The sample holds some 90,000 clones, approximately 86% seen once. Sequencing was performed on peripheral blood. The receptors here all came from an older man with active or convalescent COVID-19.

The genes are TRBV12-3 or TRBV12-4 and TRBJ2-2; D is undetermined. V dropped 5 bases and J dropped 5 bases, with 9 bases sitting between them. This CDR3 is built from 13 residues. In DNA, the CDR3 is TGTGCCAGCAGTATCACAAAGACCGGGGAGCTGTTTTTT. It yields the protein CASSITKTGELFF.

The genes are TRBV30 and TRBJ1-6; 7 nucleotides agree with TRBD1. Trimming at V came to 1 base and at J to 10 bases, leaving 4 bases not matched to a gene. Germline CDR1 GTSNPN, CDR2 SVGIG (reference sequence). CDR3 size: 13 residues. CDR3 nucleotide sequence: TGTGCCTGGAGTGGACAGGGTGGCTCACCCCTCCACTTT. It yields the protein CAWSGQGGSPLHF.

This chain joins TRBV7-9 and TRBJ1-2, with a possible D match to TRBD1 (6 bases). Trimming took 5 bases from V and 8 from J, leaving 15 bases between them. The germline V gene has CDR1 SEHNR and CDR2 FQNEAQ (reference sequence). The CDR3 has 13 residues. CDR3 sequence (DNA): TGTGCCAGCAGCCATGGACAGAAAGAGGGCTACACCTTC. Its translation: CASSHGQKEGYTF.

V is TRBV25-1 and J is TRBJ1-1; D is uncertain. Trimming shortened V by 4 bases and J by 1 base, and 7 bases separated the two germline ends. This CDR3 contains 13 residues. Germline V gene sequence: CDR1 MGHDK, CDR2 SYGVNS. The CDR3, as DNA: TGTGCCAGCAGTGCAACGGGGAACACTGAAGCTTTCTTT. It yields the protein CASSATGNTEAFF.

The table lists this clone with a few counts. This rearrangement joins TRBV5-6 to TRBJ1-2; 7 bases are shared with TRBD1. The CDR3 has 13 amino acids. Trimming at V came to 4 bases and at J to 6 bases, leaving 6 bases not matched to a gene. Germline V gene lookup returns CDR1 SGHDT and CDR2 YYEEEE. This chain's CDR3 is CASSTRQGDGYTF. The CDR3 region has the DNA TGTGCCAGCAGCACGCGACAGGGTGATGGCTACACCTTC.

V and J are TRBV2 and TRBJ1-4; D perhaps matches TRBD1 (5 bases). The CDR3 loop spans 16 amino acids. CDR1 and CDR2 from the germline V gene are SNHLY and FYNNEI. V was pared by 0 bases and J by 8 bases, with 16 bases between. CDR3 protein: CASSEALAGPGEKLFF. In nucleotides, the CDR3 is TGTGCCAGCAGTGAAGCGCTAGCGGGGCCCGGGGAAAAACTGTTTTTT.

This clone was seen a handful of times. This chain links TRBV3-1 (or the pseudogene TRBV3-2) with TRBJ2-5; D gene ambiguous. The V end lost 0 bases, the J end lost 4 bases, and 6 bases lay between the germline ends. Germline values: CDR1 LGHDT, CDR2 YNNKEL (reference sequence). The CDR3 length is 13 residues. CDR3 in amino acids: CASSQDRRETQYF. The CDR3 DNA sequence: TGTGCCAGCAGCCAAGACAGAAGAGAGACCCAGTACTTC.

The chain's CDR3 is CASTGASGGANEQFF. For the CDR3, the DNA is TGTGCCAGCACTGGAGCGAGCGGGGGGGCGAATGAGCAGTTCTTC. The chain couples TRBV2 to TRBJ2-1; 10 nucleotides match TRBD2. V lost 7 bases to trimming and J lost 7 bases; unmatched junction nucleotides: 10. The CDR3 sequence is 15 residues long. Germline CDR1 is SNHLY and CDR2 is FYNNEI.

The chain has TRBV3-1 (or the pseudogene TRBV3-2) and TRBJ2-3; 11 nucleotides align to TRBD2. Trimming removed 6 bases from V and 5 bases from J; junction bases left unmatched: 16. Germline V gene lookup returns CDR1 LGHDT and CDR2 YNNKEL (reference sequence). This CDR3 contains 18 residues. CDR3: CASSLEGTSGRILDTQYF. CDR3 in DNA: TGTGCCAGCAGTTTGGAAGGGACTAGCGGACGGATCCTAGATACGCAGTATTTT.

The CDR3 nucleotides read TGTGCCAGCAGCCTACAGGGTGGCTACACCTTC. It yields the protein CASSLQGGYTF. V and J are TRBV13 and TRBJ1-2; perhaps TRBD1 as D (6 bases). The CDR3 runs to 11 residues. Germline CDR1 and CDR2: PRHDT and FYEKMQ (reference sequence). The V end lost 5 bases, the J end lost 7 bases, and 8 bases lay between the germline ends.

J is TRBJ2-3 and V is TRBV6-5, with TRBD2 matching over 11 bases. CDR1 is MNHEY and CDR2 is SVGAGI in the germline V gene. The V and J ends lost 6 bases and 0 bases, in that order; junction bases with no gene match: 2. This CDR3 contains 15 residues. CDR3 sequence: CASRRLAGSTDTQYF. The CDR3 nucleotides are TGTGCCAGCAGGAGACTAGCGGGGAGCACAGATACGCAGTATTTT.

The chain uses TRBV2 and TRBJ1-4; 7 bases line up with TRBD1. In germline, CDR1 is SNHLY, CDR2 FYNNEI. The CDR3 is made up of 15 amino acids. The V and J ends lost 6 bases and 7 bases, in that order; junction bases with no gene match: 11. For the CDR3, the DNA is TGTGCCAGCAGCCAAGGGGGGACAGTCCCTGAAAAACTGTTTTTT. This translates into CASSQGGTVPEKLFF.

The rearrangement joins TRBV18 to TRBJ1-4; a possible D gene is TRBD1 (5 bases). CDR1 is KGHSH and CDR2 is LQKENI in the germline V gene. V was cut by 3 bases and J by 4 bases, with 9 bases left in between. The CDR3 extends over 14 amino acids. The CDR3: CASSPGLNNEKLFF. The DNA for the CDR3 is TGTGCCAGCTCACCGGGACTGAATAATGAAAAACTGTTTTTT.

This CDR3 reads CASSPGGGVITEAFF. CDR3 coding DNA: TGTGCCAGCAGCCCGGGGGGGGGTGTAATCACTGAAGCTTTCTTT. The chain uses TRBV11-2 and TRBJ1-1; tentatively, D is TRBD1 (5 bases). The V end was cut by 5 bases, the J end by 4 bases, with 17 bases between. CDR3 length equals 15 residues. CDR1 SGHAT and CDR2 FQNNGV come from the germline V gene. The full variable domain, in which reference TRBV11-2 and TRBJ1-1 provide the parts outside the CDR3, is EAGVAQSPRYKIIEKRQSVAFWCNPISGHATLYWYQQILGQGPKLLIQFQNNGVVDDSQLPKDRFSAERLKGVDSTLKIQPAKLEDSAVYLCASSPGGGVITEAFFGQGTRLTVV.

CDR3: CASSLARGSNQPQHF. The CDR3 DNA reads TGTGCCAGCAGCTTAGCCAGGGGTAGCAATCAGCCCCAGCATTTT. The V call is TRBV7-6, the J call TRBJ1-5; possibly TRBD1 for D (6 bases). The CDR3 is 15 amino acids. The germline V gene encodes CDR1 SGHVS and CDR2 FNYEAQ. The V gene lost 0 bases and the J gene lost 0 bases, with 6 bases spanning the gap.

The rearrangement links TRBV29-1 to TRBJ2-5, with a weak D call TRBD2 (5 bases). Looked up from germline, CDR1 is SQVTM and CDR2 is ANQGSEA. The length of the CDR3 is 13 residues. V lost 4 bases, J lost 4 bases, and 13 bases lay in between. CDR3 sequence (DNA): TGCAGCGTTGGCAAACAGCGGCGAGAGACCCAGTACTTC. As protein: CSVGKQRRETQYF.

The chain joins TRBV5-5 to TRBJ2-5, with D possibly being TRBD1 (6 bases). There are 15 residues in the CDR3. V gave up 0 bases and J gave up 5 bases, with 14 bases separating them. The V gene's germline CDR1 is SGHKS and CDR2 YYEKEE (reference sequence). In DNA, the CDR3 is TGTGCCAGCAGCTTGGCCGGTCAGGGGCCTGAGACCCAGTACTTC. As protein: CASSLAGQGPETQYF.

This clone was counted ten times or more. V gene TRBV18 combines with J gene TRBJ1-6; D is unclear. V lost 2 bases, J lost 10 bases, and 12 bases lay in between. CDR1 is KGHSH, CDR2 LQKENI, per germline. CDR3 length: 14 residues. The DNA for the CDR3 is TGTGCCAGCTCACCAGGTCAGGTTGGGTCACCCCTCCACTTT. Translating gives CASSPGQVGSPLHF.

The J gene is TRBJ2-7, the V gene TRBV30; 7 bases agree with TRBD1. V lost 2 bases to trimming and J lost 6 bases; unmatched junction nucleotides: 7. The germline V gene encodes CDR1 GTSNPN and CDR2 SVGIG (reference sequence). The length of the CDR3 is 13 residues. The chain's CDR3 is CAWSSGGPGEQYF. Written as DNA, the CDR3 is TGTGCCTGGAGTTCAGGGGGACCTGGCGAGCAGTACTTC.

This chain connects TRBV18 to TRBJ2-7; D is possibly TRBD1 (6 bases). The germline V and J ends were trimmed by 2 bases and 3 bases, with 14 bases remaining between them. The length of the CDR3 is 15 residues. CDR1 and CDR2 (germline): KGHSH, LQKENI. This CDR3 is CASSPSGATVYEQYF. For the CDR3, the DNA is TGTGCCAGCTCACCATCAGGGGCTACGGTCTACGAGCAGTACTTC.

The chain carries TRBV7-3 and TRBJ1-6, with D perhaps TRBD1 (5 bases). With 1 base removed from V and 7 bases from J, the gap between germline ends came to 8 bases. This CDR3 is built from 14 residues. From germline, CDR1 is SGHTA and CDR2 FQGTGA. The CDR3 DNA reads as TGTGCCAGCAGCTTAAACTCAGGGAATTCACCCCTCCACTTT. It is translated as CASSLNSGNSPLHF.